The subject of this entry is one T cell receptor beta chain. The antigen is unknown. The CDR3 covers 20 residues. Looked up from germline, CDR1 is SGHRS and CDR2 is YFSETQ. V was clipped by 4 bases and J by 1 base; unmatched bases: 8. This entry is derived from a study of blood T cells in healthy people across ages. Broader study findings: As age increased, TCR beta diversity per million T cells fell in a roughly linear fashion.

It was with a sample-barcoded 5' primer and a J-beta primer mix that a second PCR of roughly 7 to 12 cycles was run. Each CDR3 protein is one row after TCRdb ran MiXCR on the 5' RACE reads. The top ten hold around 20% of the sample, which has hundreds of thousands of distinct CDR3 sequences, 58% seen once. What was sequenced was blood. This sequence originates from a man aged 30-40 years in good health. The chain is built from TRBV5-1 and TRBJ2-6, with 16 bases matching TRBD2. The CDR3: CASSPVGTSGGASGANVLTF. The DNA of the CDR3 is TGCGCCAGCAGCCCCGTCGGGACTAGCGGGGGGGCATCTGGGGCCAACGTCCTGACTTTC.